The clone carrying this TCR beta chain was counted many times. Its cognate antigen is unknown. CDR3 length: 11 amino acids. The V end lost 2 bases, the J end lost 12 bases, and 8 bases lay between the germline ends. Hyperthyroidism in the patients, aged 18 to 65, was newly diagnosed and under 2 months in duration. In making diagnoses, clinical symptoms, serum thyroxine and TRAb, thyroid ultrasound and orbital computed tomography were all used. The sample is drawn from a study of T cells in Graves' hyperthyroidism and ophthalmopathy. Overall study findings and caveats: Before onset, by a median of approximately 5.9 months, the model predicted ophthalmopathy.

From RNA transcripts, TCR beta CDR3 regions were amplified. HTBI primers were employed in a first-round RT-PCR of the TCR CDR3. Via MiXCR, TCRdb re-called the multiplex PCR reads, giving one row per CDR3 protein. Of 470,000 or so distinct CDR3 sequences listed, 20% are singletons. Sequenced material: blood. This receptor was taken from a man in his late teens or twenties with Graves' hyperthyroidism. This sequence joins TRBV12-3 or TRBV12-4 and TRBJ1-5, with D hard to call. CDR3 loop: CASSLTDDQHF. CDR3 nucleotides: TGTGCCAGCAGTTTAACGGACGACCAGCATTTT.